This is a list of T cell receptor beta chains from one sample in a study of blood T cell repertoires in COVID-19. The method was immunoSEQ multiplex PCR; TCRdb's version includes in-frame clones alone and lacks a portion of them. The sample has 90,000 to 100,000 clones, approximately 87% seen once. The sequenced sample was peripheral blood. Receptors were obtained from a human donor in a cohort sampled during active COVID-19. CDR3s leave out the opening cysteine and the closing phenylalanine or tryptophan. A D gene is named only where the DNA matches it firmly.

j_call,d_call,v_call,cdr3_aa
TRBJ2-1,TRBD2,TRBV6-2/TRBV6-3,ASSYSGTSGSNEQF
TRBJ1-2,-,TRBV5-1,ASSLAGFSDRH
TRBJ2-3,-,TRBV4-2,ASSQVATVGDTQY
TRBJ1-1,-,TRBV7-9,ASSRQINTEAF
TRBJ1-5,TRBD1,TRBV7-6,ASSFDHQGGSNQPQH
TRBJ2-7,TRBD2,TRBV11-2,ASSRGGLDYEQY
TRBJ1-1,-,TRBV30,AWSLVSTEAF
TRBJ2-1,TRBD2,TRBV3-1/TRBV3-2,ASSQVTSGGWDNEQF
TRBJ1-2,TRBD1,TRBV7-9,ASSPGQGGEGYT
TRBJ2-5,TRBD2,TRBV15,ATSPGLARETQY
TRBJ2-1,TRBD2,TRBV14,ASSHSGGIEQF
TRBJ2-7,TRBD1,TRBV19,ASRLTGTGSYEQY
TRBJ1-4,TRBD1,TRBV5-1,ASSFETGGEKLF
TRBJ2-3,-,TRBV9,ASSVGHGGTDTQY
TRBJ2-5,TRBD2,TRBV11-2,ASSPRTSGETQY
TRBJ1-5,TRBD1,TRBV28,ASSRQGRQPQH
TRBJ1-1,-,TRBV9,ASSLSPQRVNTEAF
TRBJ2-1,TRBD2,TRBV24-1,ATSSGREGYNEQF
TRBJ1-6,-,TRBV11-3,ASSPPGAPFSSYNSPLH
TRBJ1-1,-,TRBV13,ASSRNLRGAAEAF
TRBJ1-1,-,TRBV24-1,ATRTWTENEGTMNTEAF
TRBJ2-3,TRBD1,TRBV27,ASSFGTEPLTDTQY